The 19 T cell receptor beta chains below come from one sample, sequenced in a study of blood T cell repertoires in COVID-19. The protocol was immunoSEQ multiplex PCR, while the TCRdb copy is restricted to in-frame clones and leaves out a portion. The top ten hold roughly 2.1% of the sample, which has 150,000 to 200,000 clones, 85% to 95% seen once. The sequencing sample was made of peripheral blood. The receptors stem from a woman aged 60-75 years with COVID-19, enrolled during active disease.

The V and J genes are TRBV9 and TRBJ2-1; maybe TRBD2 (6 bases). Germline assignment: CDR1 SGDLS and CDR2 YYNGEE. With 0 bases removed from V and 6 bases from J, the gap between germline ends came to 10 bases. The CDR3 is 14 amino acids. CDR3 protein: CASSVAGGINEQFF. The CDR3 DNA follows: TGTGCCAGCAGCGTAGCCGGAGGGATCAATGAGCAGTTCTTC. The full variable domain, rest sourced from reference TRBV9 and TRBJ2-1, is DSGVTQTPKHLITATGQRVTLRCSPRSGDLSVYWYQQSLDQGLQFLIQYYNGEERAKGNILERFSAQQFPDLHSELNLSSLELGDSALYFCASSVAGGINEQFFGPGTRLTVL.

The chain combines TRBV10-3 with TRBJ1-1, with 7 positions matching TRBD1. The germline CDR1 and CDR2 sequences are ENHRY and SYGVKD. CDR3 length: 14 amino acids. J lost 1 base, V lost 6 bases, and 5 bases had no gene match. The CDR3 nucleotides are TGTGCCATCAGAAAGGGACAGTCGAACACTGAAGCTTTCTTT. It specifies CAIRKGQSNTEAFF.

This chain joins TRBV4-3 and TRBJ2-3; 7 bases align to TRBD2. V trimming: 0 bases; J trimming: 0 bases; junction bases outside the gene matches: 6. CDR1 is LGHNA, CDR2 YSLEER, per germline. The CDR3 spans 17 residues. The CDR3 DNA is TGCGCCAGCAGCCAAGATCAGGCTAGCGGAAGCACAGATACGCAGTATTTT. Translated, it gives CASSQDQASGSTDTQYF.

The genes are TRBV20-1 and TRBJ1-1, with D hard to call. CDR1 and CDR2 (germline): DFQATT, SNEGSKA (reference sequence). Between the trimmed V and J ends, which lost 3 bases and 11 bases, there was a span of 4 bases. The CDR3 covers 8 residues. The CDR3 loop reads CSASRAFF. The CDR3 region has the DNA TGCAGTGCTAGTCGGGCTTTCTTT.

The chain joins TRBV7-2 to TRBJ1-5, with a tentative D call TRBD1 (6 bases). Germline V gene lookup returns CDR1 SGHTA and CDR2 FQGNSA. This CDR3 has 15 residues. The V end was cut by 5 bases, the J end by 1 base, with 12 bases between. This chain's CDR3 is CASSSYRDSNQPQHF. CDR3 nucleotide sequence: TGTGCCAGCAGCAGTTACAGGGACAGCAATCAGCCCCAGCATTTT.

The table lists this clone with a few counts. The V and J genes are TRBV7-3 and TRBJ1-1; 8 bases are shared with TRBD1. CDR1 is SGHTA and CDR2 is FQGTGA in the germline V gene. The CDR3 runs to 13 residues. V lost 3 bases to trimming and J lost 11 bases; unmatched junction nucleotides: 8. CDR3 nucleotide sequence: TGTGCCAGCAGCTTGACAGGGGACGGAGAGGCTTTCTTT. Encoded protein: CASSLTGDGEAFF.

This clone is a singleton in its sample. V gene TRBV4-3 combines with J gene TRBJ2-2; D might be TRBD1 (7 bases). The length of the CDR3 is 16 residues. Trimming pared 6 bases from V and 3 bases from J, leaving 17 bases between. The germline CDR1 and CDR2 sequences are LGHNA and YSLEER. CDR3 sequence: CASSNQGGRDTGELFF. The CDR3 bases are TGCGCCAGCAGTAATCAGGGGGGTCGGGACACCGGGGAGCTGTTTTTT.

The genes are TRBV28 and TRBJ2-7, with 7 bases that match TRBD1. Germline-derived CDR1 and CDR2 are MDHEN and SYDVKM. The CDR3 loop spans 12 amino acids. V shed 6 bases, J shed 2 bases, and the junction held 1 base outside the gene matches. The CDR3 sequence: CASRQGTYEQYF. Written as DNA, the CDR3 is TGTGCCAGCAGACAGGGGACCTACGAGCAGTACTTC. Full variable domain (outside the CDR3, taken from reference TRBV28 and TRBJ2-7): DVKVTQSSRYLVKRTGEKVFLECVQDMDHENMFWYRQDPGLGLRLIYFSYDVKMKEKGDIPEGYSVSREKKERFSLILESASTNQTSMYLCASRQGTYEQYFGPGTRLTVT.

The CDR3 DNA is TGTGCCAGTACCTTCAGGGTGAATCAGCCCCAGCATTTT. Protein product: CASTFRVNQPQHF. V and J are TRBV19 and TRBJ1-5, with D perhaps TRBD1 (5 bases). The CDR3 loop spans 13 amino acids. The V gene's germline CDR1 is LNHDA and CDR2 SQIVND (reference sequence). Trimming pared 7 bases from V and 4 bases from J, leaving 11 bases between. Based on the CDR3 plus reference TRBV19 and TRBJ1-5, the full variable domain is DGGITQSPKYLFRKEGQNVTLSCEQNLNHDAMYWYRQDPGQGLRLIYYSQIVNDFQKGDIAEGYSVSREKKESFPLTVTSAQKNPTAFYLCASTFRVNQPQHFGDGTRLSIL.

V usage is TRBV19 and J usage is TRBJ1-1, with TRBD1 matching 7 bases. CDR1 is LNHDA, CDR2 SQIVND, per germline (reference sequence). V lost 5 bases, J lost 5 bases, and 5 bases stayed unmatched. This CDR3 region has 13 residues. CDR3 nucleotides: TGTGCCAGTAGTCAACAGGGGTGGACTGAAGCTTTCTTT. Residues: CASSQQGWTEAFF.

The CDR3, as DNA: TGTGCCAGCAGCTTAAGGGGCGGGACAGGTGCCATCGAGCAGTACTTC. It is translated as CASSLRGGTGAIEQYF. The chain combines TRBV7-2 with TRBJ2-7; 8 bases map to TRBD1. J gave up 6 bases and V 2 bases, and 12 bases lay outside the gene matches. The germline V gene has CDR1 SGHTA and CDR2 FQGNSA. The length of the CDR3 is 16 residues.

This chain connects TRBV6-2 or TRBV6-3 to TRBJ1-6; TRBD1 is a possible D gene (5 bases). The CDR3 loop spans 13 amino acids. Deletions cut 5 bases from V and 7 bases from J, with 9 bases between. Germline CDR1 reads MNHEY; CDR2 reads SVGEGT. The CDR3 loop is CASSIDSNSPLHF. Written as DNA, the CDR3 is TGTGCCAGCAGTATCGACAGCAATTCACCCCTCCACTTT.

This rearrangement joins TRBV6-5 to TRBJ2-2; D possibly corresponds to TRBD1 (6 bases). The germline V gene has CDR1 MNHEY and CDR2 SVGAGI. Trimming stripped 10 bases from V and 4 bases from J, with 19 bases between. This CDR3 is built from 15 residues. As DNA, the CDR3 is TGTGCCATCAGGACCCCAATAGGGGGCACCGGGGAGCTGTTTTTT. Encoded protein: CAIRTPIGGTGELFF.

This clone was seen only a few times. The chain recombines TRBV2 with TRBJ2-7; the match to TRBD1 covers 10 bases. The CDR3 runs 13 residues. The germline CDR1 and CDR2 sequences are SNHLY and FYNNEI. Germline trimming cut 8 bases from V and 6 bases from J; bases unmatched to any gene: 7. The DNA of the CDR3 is TGTGCCAGCTCCCGGACAGGGGGAGGCGAGCAGTACTTC. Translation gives CASSRTGGGEQYF.

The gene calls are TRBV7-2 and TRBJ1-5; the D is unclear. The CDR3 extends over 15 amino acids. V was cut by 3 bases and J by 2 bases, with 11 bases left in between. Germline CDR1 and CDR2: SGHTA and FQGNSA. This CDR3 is CASSFHGVGNQPQHF. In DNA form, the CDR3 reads TGTGCCAGCAGCTTCCACGGAGTTGGCAATCAGCCCCAGCATTTT.

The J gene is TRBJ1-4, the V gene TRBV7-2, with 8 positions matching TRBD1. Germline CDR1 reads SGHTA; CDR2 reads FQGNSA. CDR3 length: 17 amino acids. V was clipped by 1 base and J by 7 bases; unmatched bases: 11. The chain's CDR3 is CASSLGPTGGFVEKLFF. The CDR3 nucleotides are TGTGCCAGCAGCTTAGGACCAACAGGGGGTTTTGTTGAAAAACTGTTTTTT.

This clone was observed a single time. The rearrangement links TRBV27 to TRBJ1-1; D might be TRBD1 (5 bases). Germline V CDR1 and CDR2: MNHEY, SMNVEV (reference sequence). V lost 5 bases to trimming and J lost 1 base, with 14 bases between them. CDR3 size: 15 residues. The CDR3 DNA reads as TGTGCCAGCAGTGTCCTAACAGGCTCGAACACTGAAGCTTTCTTT. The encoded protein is CASSVLTGSNTEAFF.

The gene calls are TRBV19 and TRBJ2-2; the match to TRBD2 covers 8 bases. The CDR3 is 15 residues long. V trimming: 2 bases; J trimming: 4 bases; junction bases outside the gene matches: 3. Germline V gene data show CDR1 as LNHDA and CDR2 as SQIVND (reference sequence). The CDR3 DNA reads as TGTGCCAGTAGTATATCGGCGGGGGGCACCGGGGAGCTGTTTTTT. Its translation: CASSISAGGTGELFF.

CDR3 bases: TGTGCCAGCAGCCAAGAGAGATTGGTCGGAAACACCATATATTTT. Its protein is CASSQERLVGNTIYF. The chain employs TRBV3-1 (or the pseudogene TRBV3-2) and TRBJ1-3; the D is unclear. The V and J ends lost 0 bases and 4 bases respectively, with 10 bases between them. CDR1 is LGHDT, CDR2 YNNKEL, per germline (reference sequence). This CDR3 comprises 15 residues.